A single sample is the source of the 9 T cell receptor beta chains below, sequenced in a study of regulatory dendritic cells for organ transplantation. Using immunoSEQ multiplex PCR, the repertoire was profiled, and TCRdb retains in-frame clones only, with some absent. The sample has 15,000 to 20,000 clones, approximately 80% seen once. Antigen specificity for these receptors is unknown. Sorted T cells were CFSE-labeled and cultured four to five days with allogeneic regulatory or mature dendritic cells at 1:10. The sample taken for sequencing was memory CD4+ T cells from blood cultured with regulatory dendritic cells. The subset denotes: CD45RO+ memory T cells. The receptors originated from a human donor in good health.

This clone was seen only once. The chain employs TRBV10-1 and TRBJ2-7; 16 nucleotides align to TRBD2. With V trimmed by 10 bases and J by 7 bases, 13 bases remained unmatched. This CDR3 contains 16 residues. CDR1 is WNHNN, CDR2 SYGVQD, per germline (reference sequence). For the CDR3, the DNA is TGCGCCACACACCCCCCGGGACTAGCGGGAGGGGAAGAGCAGTACTTC. This gives the protein CATHPPGLAGGEEQYF.

This clone showed up just a few times. The chain recombines TRBV7-8 with TRBJ2-1; 11 bases are a match to TRBD2. The CDR3 is 15 residues long. Trimming removed 6 bases from V and 7 bases from J; junction bases left unmatched: 8. Germline V gene data show CDR1 as SGHVS and CDR2 as FQNEAQ. This CDR3 is CASSSLAGGLNEQFF. Here the CDR3 DNA reads TGTGCCAGCAGTAGTCTAGCGGGAGGCCTGAATGAGCAGTTCTTC.

J is TRBJ2-7 and V is TRBV11-2; no clear D. The V end was cut by 4 bases, the J end by 7 bases, with 26 bases between. Per germline, CDR1 SGHAT and CDR2 FQNNGV. CDR3 size: 17 residues. CDR3 in amino acids: CASSSNGASGSLREQYF. In DNA form, the CDR3 reads TGTGCCAGCAGCTCCAACGGAGCGTCGGGTTCCCTTCGGGAGCAGTACTTC.

The chain is built from TRBV28 and TRBJ2-7; 10 bases are shared with TRBD1. Germline V CDR1 and CDR2: MDHEN, SYDVKM. The CDR3 spans 16 residues. The V gene end was trimmed by 6 bases and the J gene end by 3 bases; junction bases not matched to a gene: 11. The CDR3 coding sequence is TGTGCCAGCAGACCCCTGACCGGGACAGGGGACTACGAGCAGTACTTC. Amino acid sequence: CASRPLTGTGDYEQYF. The variable domain in full, completed from reference TRBV28 and TRBJ2-7, reads DVKVTQSSRYLVKRTGEKVFLECVQDMDHENMFWYRQDPGLGLRLIYFSYDVKMKEKGDIPEGYSVSREKKERFSLILESASTNQTSMYLCASRPLTGTGDYEQYFGPGTRLTVT.

The chain recombines TRBV7-2 with TRBJ2-1; 8 bases fit TRBD2. V trimming: 4 bases; J trimming: 10 bases; junction bases outside the gene matches: 3. Germline values: CDR1 SGHTA, CDR2 FQGNSA. This CDR3 region has 12 residues. In DNA form, the CDR3 reads TGTGCCAGCAGCTATCCTAGCGGGGAGCAGTTCTTC. Its translation is CASSYPSGEQFF. The complete variable domain, with remaining parts taken from reference TRBV7-2 and TRBJ2-1, reads GAGVSQSPSNKVTEKGKDVELRCDPISGHTALYWYRQSLGQGLEFLIYFQGNSAPDKSGLPSDRFSAERTGGSVSTLTIQRTQQEDSAVYLCASSYPSGEQFFGPGTRLTVL.

This clone was counted only a few times. The gene calls are TRBV5-6 and TRBJ1-2; D remains unclear. CDR1 is SGHDT and CDR2 is YYEEEE in the germline V gene. The CDR3 has 13 amino acids. The ends were cut back, 0 bases at V and 1 base at J, with 4 bases in the middle. Here the CDR3 DNA reads TGTGCCAGCAGCTTGGGCGTTAACTATGGCTACACCTTC. Amino acids: CASSLGVNYGYTF.

The rearrangement uses TRBV7-2 and TRBJ2-7; either TRBD1 or TRBD2 may fit D (5 bases each). V was cut by 7 bases and J by 2 bases, with 12 bases left in between. CDR1 is SGHTA and CDR2 is FQGNSA in the germline V gene. The CDR3 consists of 13 residues. This CDR3 is CASKDGGTYEQYF. The CDR3 DNA reads TGTGCCAGCAAAGATGGGGGAACCTACGAGCAGTACTTC.

The chain uses TRBV7-8 and TRBJ2-5, with 10 positions matching TRBD2. Looked up from germline, CDR1 is SGHVS and CDR2 is FQNEAQ. This CDR3 has 15 amino acids. J was trimmed by 4 bases and V by 1 base; bases with no gene match: 3. The CDR3 loop is CASSLERGGRETQYF. For the CDR3, the DNA is TGTGCCAGCAGCTTAGAGCGGGGGGGACGAGAGACCCAGTACTTC.

A few counts support this clone. The rearrangement joins TRBV6-4 to TRBJ2-1; D is perhaps TRBD2 (5 bases). Germline V gene sequence: CDR1 MRHNA, CDR2 SNTAGT. Between the trimmed V and J ends, which lost 3 bases and 6 bases, there was a span of 12 bases. The CDR3 extends over 14 amino acids. CDR3 amino acids: CASSERAEFNEQFF. The CDR3 DNA is TGTGCCAGCAGTGAAAGAGCGGAGTTCAATGAGCAGTTCTTC.